This is a list of T cell receptor beta chains from one sample in a study of blood T cell repertoires in COVID-19. Here immunoSEQ multiplex PCR was the method, and the copy in TCRdb shows in-frame clones only, minus some. The table includes around 290,000 clones, approximately 88% detected once. Sequencing input: PBMCs or T cells enriched from blood (not recorded which). The receptor set was obtained from a woman in her twenties or thirties who had recovered from COVID-19. The CDR3 runs from the conserved cysteine through the conserved F or W. The D gene is left open where the match is weak. Not all rows give a size; the values are once, few, many and, for expanded clones, a class.

TRBV5-6	-	TRBJ2-3	-	TGTGCCAGCAGCGAGGGACTTTCTAGCACAGATACGCAGTATTTT	CASSEGLSSTDTQYF
TRBV5-6	-	TRBJ1-2	-	TGTGCCAGCAGCCCGACCGGAGCCTATGGCTACACCTTC	CASSPTGAYGYTF
TRBV6-6	-	TRBJ2-4	TRBD1	TGTGCCAGCAGTCACCCCGGGACAGGGGTACATTCGGTCGACATTCAGTACTTC	CASSHPGTGVHSVDIQYF
TRBV24-1	-	TRBJ1-1	-	TGTGCCGATAAGCGGAGTGAAGCTTTCTTT	CADKRSEAFF
TRBV24-1	-	TRBJ2-1	TRBD2	TGTGCCACCAGACCGGGACTAGCCGGCAATGAGCAGTTCTTC	CATRPGLAGNEQFF
TRBV5-6	-	TRBJ1-2	-	TGTGCCAGCAGTCAAAAGAGAAACTATGGCTACACCTTC	CASSQKRNYGYTF
TRBV5-4	-	TRBJ1-2	-	TGTGCCAGCAGCTTGGAGGCGGGCAACTATGGCTACACCTTC	CASSLEAGNYGYTF
TRBV11-2	-	TRBJ1-6	-	TGTGCCAGCAGCTTAACTCCCGGAGGGAATTCACCCCTCCACTTT	CASSLTPGGNSPLHF
TRBV6-5	-	TRBJ1-3	TRBD1	TGTGCCAGCACGGGACAGGGGGTCCCTGGAAACACCATATATTTT	CASTGQGVPGNTIYF
TRBV5-1	-	TRBJ2-2	-	TGCGCCAGCAGCTCCCAGGGGCCCGGGGAGCTGTTTTTT	CASSSQGPGELFF
TRBV11-2	-	TRBJ1-3	-	TGTGCCAGCAGGCTGGGAGGCTCTGGAAACACCATATATTTT	CASRLGGSGNTIYF
TRBV24-1	-	TRBJ2-3	TRBD1	TGTGCCACCGGGGAACCGAGGGGACAGTGGTATACGCAGTATTTT	CATGEPRGQWYTQYF
TRBV29-1	-	TRBJ1-1	TRBD1	TGCAGCGCTTCCCGGGACAGGAGTACCTTGGTGGCTTTCTTT	CSASRDRSTLVAFF
TRBV9	once	TRBJ2-2	TRBD2	TGTGCCAGCAGCGTAGAACTGCTTAGCGGGAGCGGGAAGCGGGTCGGGGAGCTGTTTTTT	CASSVELLSGSGKRVGELFF
TRBV19	-	TRBJ2-1	TRBD2	TGTGCCAGTAGTCCCCGCCTTTCTGCTAGCGGGTCCTACAATGAGCAGTTCTTC	CASSPRLSASGSYNEQFF
TRBV7-2	-	TRBJ1-6	-	TGTGCCAGCAGCTTAGTACAGGGACGCTCACCCCTCCACTTT	CASSLVQGRSPLHF
TRBV30	-	TRBJ1-6	TRBD1	TGTGCCTTCCGTAAACAGGGGGCCTCCTATAATTCACCCCTCCACTTT	CAFRKQGASYNSPLHF